These 24 T cell receptor beta chains were all obtained from the same sample, sequenced in a study of CD8 T cells in ankylosing spondylitis. Using its own MiXCR run on the 5' RACE reads, TCRdb lists one record per CDR3 protein. This table holds about 140,000 distinct CDR3 sequences, roughly 8.4% found once. The sample consisted of synovial fluid, either unsorted or a sorted T cell fraction (not recorded which). All receptors derive from a male donor with ankylosing spondylitis.

This clonotype was picked up many times. The chain has TRBV29-1 and TRBJ1-5; D is perhaps TRBD1 (6 bases). Germline CDR1 is SQVTM and CDR2 is ANQGSEA. The V gene lost 5 bases and the J gene lost 4 bases, with 12 bases spanning the gap. This CDR3 has 13 amino acids. CDR3 residues: CSVLRGENQPQHF. In DNA, the CDR3 is TGCAGCGTTCTCAGGGGTGAGAATCAGCCCCAGCATTTT.

The table lists this clonotype with many counts. Compared with germline, one end of the junction differs, possibly owing to a read error. The chain couples TRBV15 to TRBJ2-3; no clear D gene. CDR1 is LNHNV and CDR2 is YYDKDF in the germline V gene (reference sequence). This CDR3 contains 13 residues. The CDR3 DNA is TGTGCCACCAGTAGAGACCGCTGGGGTACGCAGTATTTT. Translating gives CATSRDRWGTQYF.

This clonotype was counted at least ten times. CDR3 DNA sequence: TGTGCCACCAGCAGAGACACAGATACGCAGTATTTT. Protein: CATSRDTDTQYF. The V and J genes are TRBV15 and TRBJ2-3; no definite D call. Trimming took 0 bases from V and 2 from J, leaving 0 bases between them. The CDR3 has 12 amino acids. Germline V CDR1 and CDR2: LNHNV, YYDKDF (reference sequence).

This clonotype was detected many times. The chain joins TRBV7-2 to TRBJ2-6; no reliable D call. The V end was cut by 2 bases, the J end by 0 bases, with 5 bases between. The CDR3 covers 15 residues. Germline CDR1 reads SGHTA; CDR2 reads FQGNSA. CDR3 coding DNA: TGTGCCAGCAGCTTAATGCCCTCTGGGGCCAACGTCCTGACTTTC. Amino acids: CASSLMPSGANVLTF. The full variable domain, with the rest looked up from reference TRBV7-2 and TRBJ2-6, is GAGVSQSPSNKVTEKGKDVELRCDPISGHTALYWYRQSLGQGLEFLIYFQGNSAPDKSGLPSDRFSAERTGGSVSTLTIQRTQQEDSAVYLCASSLMPSGANVLTFGAGSRLTVL.

This clonotype has a count of ten or more. The chain carries TRBV12-3 or TRBV12-4 and TRBJ2-1; 11 bases match TRBD2. This CDR3 has 17 amino acids. Trimming at V came to 5 bases and at J to 10 bases, leaving 16 bases not matched to a gene. The DNA of the CDR3 is TGTGCCAGCAGTCCCCTGGGAGGTAGCGGGAGGGCCGGAGAGCAGTTCTTC. This gives the protein CASSPLGGSGRAGEQFF.

This clonotype has a handful of counts. The chain recombines TRBV20-1 with TRBJ2-7, with D maybe TRBD1 (7 bases). From germline, CDR1 is DFQATT and CDR2 SNEGSKA (reference sequence). This CDR3 region has 13 residues. Trimming took 4 bases from V and 2 from J, leaving 12 bases between them. This CDR3 reads CSATGRGAYEQYF. Written as DNA, the CDR3 is TGCAGTGCTACGGGCAGGGGGGCCTACGAGCAGTACTTC.

A few counts support this clonotype. CDR3 sequence reads: CASKVGVRGDQETQYF. DNA for the CDR3: TGTGCCAGCAAAGTTGGTGTTAGGGGAGATCAAGAGACCCAGTACTTC. This chain joins TRBV28 and TRBJ2-5; D could derive from TRBD1 or TRBD2 (5 bases each). Germline V CDR1 and CDR2: MDHEN, SYDVKM. The CDR3 sequence is 16 residues long. Between the trimmed V and J ends, which lost 7 bases and 2 bases, there was a span of 20 bases.

This clonotype was seen many times. The J gene is TRBJ2-2, the V gene TRBV4-3; D could derive from TRBD1 or TRBD2 (6 bases each). Trimming took 0 bases from V and 7 from J, leaving 18 bases between them. CDR3 length: 17 amino acids. The germline CDR1 and CDR2 sequences are LGHNA and YSLEER. Written as DNA, the CDR3 is TGCGCCAGCAGCCAAGACGGGGGACACTTGGGGGACGGGGAGCTGTTTTTT. It encodes CASSQDGGHLGDGELFF.

V is TRBV7-9 and J is TRBJ1-1, with TRBD1 matching 11 bases. The V segment lost 5 bases and the J segment 3 bases; nucleotides outside the gene matches: 11. CDR3 length: 17 amino acids. Germline V CDR1 and CDR2: SEHNR, FQNEAQ (reference sequence). CDR3 sequence (DNA): TGTGCCAGCAGCGAACCTCGGGACAGGGGGTTTGACACTGAAGCTTTCTTT. This translates into CASSEPRDRGFDTEAFF. The whole variable domain, remainder taken from reference TRBV7-9 and TRBJ1-1, is DTGVSQNPRHKITKRGQNVTFRCDPISEHNRLYWYRQTLGQGPEFLTYFQNEAQLEKSRLLSDRFSAERPKGSFSTLEIQRTEQGDSAMYLCASSEPRDRGFDTEAFFGQGTRLTVV.

This chain uses TRBV30 with TRBJ2-7; a possible D gene is TRBD2 (5 bases). Germline-derived CDR1 and CDR2 are GTSNPN and SVGIG (reference sequence). V lost 1 base to trimming and J lost 3 bases, with 19 bases between them. The CDR3 extends over 16 amino acids. The CDR3 spells CAWSADSSSKIYEQYF. CDR3 bases: TGTGCCTGGAGTGCAGATTCTAGCTCTAAGATCTACGAGCAGTACTTC. Full variable domain (missing parts from reference TRBV30 and TRBJ2-7): SQTIHQWPATLVQPVGSPLSLECTVEGTSNPNLYWYRQAAGRGLQLLFYSVGIGQISSEVPQNLSASRPQDRQFILSSKKLLLSDSGFYLCAWSADSSSKIYEQYFGPGTRLTVT.

This clonotype was observed many times. The rearrangement links TRBV20-1 to TRBJ2-3; TRBD2 aligns across 12 bases. This CDR3 region has 16 residues. The V gene end was trimmed by 5 bases and the J gene end by 3 bases; junction bases not matched to a gene: 9. In germline, CDR1 is DFQATT, CDR2 SNEGSKA (reference sequence). CDR3 bases: TGCAGTGCTCATCCTAGCGGGAGGGCCCATACAGATACGCAGTATTTT. It is translated as CSAHPSGRAHTDTQYF.

The sample holds many counts of this clonotype. This chain connects TRBV20-1 to TRBJ2-3; D not resolved. Trimming took 6 bases from V and 3 from J, leaving 16 bases between them. The germline CDR1 and CDR2 sequences are DFQATT and SNEGSKA (reference sequence). The CDR3 is made up of 14 amino acids. The CDR3 DNA is TGCAGTGCCTCCAGGACCTCCGGGACAGATACGCAGTATTTT. It encodes CSASRTSGTDTQYF.

V is TRBV25-1 and J is TRBJ2-5; 12 bases match TRBD2. This CDR3 spans 15 amino acids. Per germline, CDR1 MGHDK and CDR2 SYGVNS. V shed 8 bases and J 3 bases; nucleotides not matched to a gene: 7. The CDR3 is CASSPLAGGEETQYF. The CDR3 nucleotides are TGTGCCAGCTCACCACTAGCGGGGGGCGAAGAGACCCAGTACTTC. The full variable domain, its missing parts supplied by reference TRBV25-1 and TRBJ2-5, is EADIYQTPRYLVIGTGKKITLECSQTMGHDKMYWYQQDPGMELHLIHYSYGVNSTEKGDLSSESTVSRIRTEHFPLTLESARPSHTSQYLCASSPLAGGEETQYFGPGTRLLVL.

This clonotype was seen more than once but under ten times. The chain links TRBV6-5 to TRBJ2-5, with TRBD2 matching 7 bases. This CDR3 is 16 amino acids long. Trimming took 0 bases from V and 2 from J; bases not matched to a gene: 6. In germline, CDR1 is MNHEY, CDR2 SVGAGI. The chain's CDR3 is CASSYSSGGLQETQYF. CDR3 DNA: TGTGCCAGCAGTTACTCCTCGGGGGGATTACAAGAGACCCAGTACTTC.

This clonotype is termed medium-sized. The chain uses TRBV20-1 and TRBJ1-2, with D possibly TRBD1 on 5 matching bases. The CDR3 runs 12 residues. Germline CDR1 reads DFQATT; CDR2 reads SNEGSKA (reference sequence). V gave up 6 bases and J gave up 5 bases, with 13 bases separating them. The CDR3 sequence: CSAAGTVYGYTF. As DNA, the CDR3 is TGCAGTGCCGCGGGGACTGTGTATGGCTACACCTTC.

V usage is TRBV6-5 and J usage is TRBJ2-6; TRBD1 aligns across 8 bases. Germline V lookup: CDR1 MNHEY, CDR2 SVGAGI. With 2 bases clipped from V and 3 bases from J, the junction kept 6 bases outside the gene matches. The length of the CDR3 is 17 residues. CDR3 protein: CASSYSFGQGGANVLTF. The CDR3 coding sequence is TGTGCCAGCAGTTACAGTTTCGGACAGGGTGGGGCCAACGTCCTGACTTTC.

This clonotype appeared many times. V gene TRBV21-1 combines with J gene TRBJ2-7. TRBV21-1 is classified as a pseudogene. The CDR3 spans 9 residues. CDR3 bases: TGTGCCAGGGCTTACGAGCAGTACTTC. This sequence encodes CARAYEQYF.

This clonotype occurred many times. V gene TRBV9 combines with J gene TRBJ2-5; D is possibly TRBD2 (6 bases). The CDR3 length is 14 residues. Germline V lookup: CDR1 SGDLS, CDR2 YYNGEE. Trimming left V 4 bases short and J 1 base short, with 11 bases between. The CDR3 loop is CASSSRDFQETQYF. The CDR3 DNA sequence: TGTGCCAGCAGCTCCCGGGACTTCCAAGAGACCCAGTACTTC. Combining the CDR3 with reference TRBV9 and TRBJ2-5 gives the whole variable domain DSGVTQTPKHLITATGQRVTLRCSPRSGDLSVYWYQQSLDQGLQFLIQYYNGEERAKGNILERFSAQQFPDLHSELNLSSLELGDSALYFCASSSRDFQETQYFGPGTRLLVL.

This clonotype was detected ten times or more. V and J are TRBV7-2 and TRBJ2-1; 7 positions match TRBD2. The germline CDR1 and CDR2 sequences are SGHTA and FQGNSA. The CDR3 loop spans 15 amino acids. V dropped 5 bases and J dropped 8; count of bases not matched to a gene: 12. The CDR3 region is CASSIQAGSVHEQFF. The CDR3 DNA is TGTGCCAGCAGCATTCAAGCGGGATCAGTTCATGAGCAGTTCTTC. Based on the CDR3 plus reference TRBV7-2 and TRBJ2-1, the full variable domain is GAGVSQSPSNKVTEKGKDVELRCDPISGHTALYWYRQSLGQGLEFLIYFQGNSAPDKSGLPSDRFSAERTGGSVSTLTIQRTQQEDSAVYLCASSIQAGSVHEQFFGPGTRLTVL.

This clonotype was recorded at least ten times. This chain links TRBV7-6 with TRBJ1-4, with unresolved D. The length of the CDR3 is 10 residues. Germline V gene sequence: CDR1 SGHVS, CDR2 FNYEAQ. The CDR3 region is CVPHAEKLFF. CDR3 nucleotides: TGTGTCCCCCACGCTGAAAAACTGTTTTTT.

V is TRBV6-2 or TRBV6-3 and J is TRBJ1-2; D remains ambiguous. This CDR3 is 16 amino acids long. Trimming pared 6 bases from V and 2 bases from J, leaving 19 bases between. Germline V gene lookup returns CDR1 MNHEY and CDR2 SVGEGT. The CDR3 DNA follows: TGTGCCAGCAGCCCAAGGGCCGCATCCGAAAACTATGGCTACACCTTC. Amino acids: CASSPRAASENYGYTF.

This clonotype was seen at least ten times. The rearrangement links TRBV20-1 to TRBJ2-7; TRBD1 matches at 7 bases. The ends lost 4 bases at V and 5 bases at J; junction bases unmatched: 14. The CDR3 spans 15 residues. CDR1 and CDR2 (germline): DFQATT, SNEGSKA (reference sequence). CDR3 nucleotides: TGCAGTGCTACTAATACTGACAGGGTACCCCACGAGCAGTACTTC. This gives the protein CSATNTDRVPHEQYF.

The chain employs TRBV4-2 and TRBJ2-7; TRBD1 matches 10 bases. Germline V lookup: CDR1 LGHNA, CDR2 YNFKEQ. The CDR3 sequence is 19 residues long. V shed 0 bases, J shed 1 base, and the junction held 12 bases outside the gene matches. CDR3 residues: CASSQDGVGWDRGSYEQYF. DNA of the CDR3: TGTGCCAGCAGCCAAGATGGGGTGGGTTGGGACAGGGGTTCCTACGAGCAGTACTTC.

V usage is TRBV7-2 and J usage is TRBJ2-2; 7 nucleotides match TRBD1. V trimming: 3 bases; J trimming: 13 bases; junction bases outside the gene matches: 5. Germline V lookup: CDR1 SGHTA, CDR2 FQGNSA. This CDR3 is 12 amino acids long. The CDR3 reads CASSFRQGRLFF. CDR3 DNA: TGTGCCAGCAGCTTTCGACAGGGTCGGCTGTTTTTT.